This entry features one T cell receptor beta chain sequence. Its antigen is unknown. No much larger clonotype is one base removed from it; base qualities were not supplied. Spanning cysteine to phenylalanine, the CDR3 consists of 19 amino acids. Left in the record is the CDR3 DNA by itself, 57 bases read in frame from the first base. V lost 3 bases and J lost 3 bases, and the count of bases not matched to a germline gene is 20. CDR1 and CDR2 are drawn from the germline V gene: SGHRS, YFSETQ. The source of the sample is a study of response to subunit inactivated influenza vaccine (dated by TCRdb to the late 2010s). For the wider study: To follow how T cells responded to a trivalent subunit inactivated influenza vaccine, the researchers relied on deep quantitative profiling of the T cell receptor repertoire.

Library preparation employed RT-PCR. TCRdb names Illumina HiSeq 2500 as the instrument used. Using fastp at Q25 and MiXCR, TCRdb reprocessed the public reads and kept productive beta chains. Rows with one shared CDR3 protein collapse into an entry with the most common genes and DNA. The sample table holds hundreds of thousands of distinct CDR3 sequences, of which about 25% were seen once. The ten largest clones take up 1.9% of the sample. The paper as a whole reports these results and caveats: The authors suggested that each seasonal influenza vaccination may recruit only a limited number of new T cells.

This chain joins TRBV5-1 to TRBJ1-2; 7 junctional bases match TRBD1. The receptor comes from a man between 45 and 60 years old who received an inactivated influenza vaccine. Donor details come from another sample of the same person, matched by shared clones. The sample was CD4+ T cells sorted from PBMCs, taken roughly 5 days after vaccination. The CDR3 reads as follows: CASSSTPPGTVNLYYGYTF. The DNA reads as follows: TGCGCCAGCAGCTCTACTCCGCCGGGGACAGTTAACCTCTACTATGGCTACACCTTC.